The source of this T cell receptor beta chain is a study of identical twins. Notes on the study in general: Analyses based on zero insertions could be partly confounded by invariant MAIT and iNKT cells. The analysis was cross-sectional rather than longitudinal within donors.

This clonotype was seen ten or more times. No antigen is known for it. A universal primer site arose from template switching, and cDNA bore unique molecular identifiers. TCRdb passed the 5' RACE reads through MiXCR, listing each CDR3 protein once. The repertoire consists of around 290,000 distinct CDR3 sequences, with roughly 9.7% occurring once and the leading ten covering about 7.1%. V shed 8 bases, J shed 6 bases, and the junction held 9 bases outside the gene matches. Germline V lookup: CDR1 MGHDK, CDR2 SYGVNS. The CDR3 has 14 amino acids. The same sample was also studied in work on yellow fever vaccine responses in identical twins.

The receptor was derived from a woman aged 18-29 years in good health. This rearrangement joins TRBV25-1 to TRBJ2-3; 9 nucleotides agree with TRBD1. The material sequenced was CD8+ T cells sorted from blood. The CDR3 is CASLGQGYGDTQYF. The CDR3 coding sequence is TGTGCCAGCCTTGGACAGGGGTACGGTGATACGCAGTATTTT.